These T cell receptor beta chains were read from a single sample in a study of CD8 T cells in ankylosing spondylitis. TCRdb reprocessed the 5' RACE reads with MiXCR, giving one entry per CDR3 protein. Of under 250,000 distinct CDR3 sequences detected, around 25% appear once; the ten largest clones hold about 6.2%. Sequencing used blood, either unsorted or a sorted T cell fraction (not recorded which). These receptor sequences come from a male donor with ankylosing spondylitis or in good health (not recorded which). Both conserved end residues are part of each CDR3. The D gene is left open where the match is weak. Clone size, where shown, is once, few, many, or a class for clones that have expanded.

d_gene	abundance	len	v_gene	j_gene	CDR3nt	CDR3aa
.	few	12	TRBV6-6	TRBJ1-2	TGTGCCAGCATGGAGGTGGGCTATGGCTACACCTTC	CASMEVGYGYTF
.	.	15	TRBV11-2	TRBJ2-2	TGTGCCAGCAGCAACGTCGGGGCGAACACCGGGGAGCTGTTTTTT	CASSNVGANTGELFF
.	.	16	TRBV6-1	TRBJ2-7	TGTGCCAGCAGGGGAACCTCGAGAGGGAACCCCTACGAGCAGTACTTC	CASRGTSRGNPYEQYF
TRBD2	few	15	TRBV20-1	TRBJ2-3	TGCAGTACTCCATCGCGGGAGAGTCGCACAGATACGCAGTATTTT	CSTPSRESRTDTQYF
TRBD1	.	14	TRBV5-6	TRBJ1-1	TGTGCCAGCAGCTTGGGGACAGGGACCACTGAAGCTTTCTTT	CASSLGTGTTEAFF
.	.	14	TRBV20-1	TRBJ2-7	TGCAGTGCTAGAGAGAGCGGGCCCAACTACGAGCAGTACTTC	CSARESGPNYEQYF
TRBD1	many	12	TRBV10-3	TRBJ2-3	TGTGCCACTCAGGGGGGCACAGATACGCAGTATTTT	CATQGGTDTQYF
TRBD2	many	19	TRBV20-1	TRBJ2-7	TGCAGTGCTAGAGGTCTACCGGGACTAGCGGGAGAGGGGGCCTACGAGCAGTACTTC	CSARGLPGLAGEGAYEQYF
.	many	12	TRBV5-1	TRBJ2-1	TGCGCCAGCAGCTTGGAAAGGGTAAAGCAGTTCTTC	CASSLERVKQFF
TRBD2	.	14	TRBV19	TRBJ2-2	TGTGCCAGTAAAGTGCTAGCGGCCACCGGGGAGCTGTTTTTT	CASKVLAATGELFF
TRBD2	.	15	TRBV7-3	TRBJ2-7	TGTGCCAGCAGCTTAAAGGCGGGAGGGCCTCGCGAGCAGTACTTC	CASSLKAGGPREQYF
.	.	15	TRBV29-1	TRBJ2-3	TGCAGCGCCATGAGCCAGTCCCTGGCCACAGATACGCAGTATTTT	CSAMSQSLATDTQYF
.	many	13	TRBV20-1	TRBJ2-7	TGCAGTGCTAACAGGGAGCTAGCCTACGAGCAGTACTTC	CSANRELAYEQYF
TRBD1	many	16	TRBV27	TRBJ1-2	TGTGCCAGCAGACCCGGAGGACAGGGAGGCCACTATGGCTACACCTTC	CASRPGGQGGHYGYTF
.	many	16	TRBV3-1	TRBJ1-6	TGTGCCAGCAGCCAAGACTGGCCAACCCGGGATTCACCCCTCCACTTT	CASSQDWPTRDSPLHF
.	.	13	TRBV5-6	TRBJ2-7	TGTGCCAGCAGCCTGGCTGGCCTTGGCGAGCAGTACTTC	CASSLAGLGEQYF
.	few	15	TRBV20-1	TRBJ1-5	TGCAGTGCTAAGACAGACCTATCTAGCAATCAGCCCCAGCATTTT	CSAKTDLSSNQPQHF
.	many	15	TRBV5-5	TRBJ2-1	TGTGCCAGCAGCCCGGCCACAGGCTCCTACAATGAGCAGTTCTTC	CASSPATGSYNEQFF
TRBD1	once	16	TRBV5-1	TRBJ2-3	TGCGCCAGCAGCGCCCAGGGGGCCTGGGGGACAGATACGCAGTATTTT	CASSAQGAWGTDTQYF
.	.	16	TRBV29-1	TRBJ1-1	TGCAGCGCCCACCGGACCAGTAGGTCAATGAACACTGAAGCTTTCTTT	CSAHRTSRSMNTEAFF
.	once	14	TRBV12-3/TRBV12-4	TRBJ2-7	TGTGCCAGCAGTTTAGCTGAATGGACCAGGGCTAAGTACTTC	CASSLAEWTRAKYF
TRBD2	few	15	TRBV5-1	TRBJ2-5	TGCGCCAGCAGCTTGAGGACTAGCGGTCAAGAGACCCAGTACTTC	CASSLRTSGQETQYF
.	once	17	TRBV4-2	TRBJ1-1	TGTGCCAGCAGCCGAGATGGCGGGCCGAAAGCGGACACTGAAGCTTTCTTT	CASSRDGGPKADTEAFF
.	few	13	TRBV7-2	TRBJ2-7	TGTGCCAGCAACTCTTATCACTCCTACGAGCAGTACTTC	CASNSYHSYEQYF
.	.	12	TRBV7-2	TRBJ2-1	TGTGCCAGCAGCAACCGAAATAATGAGCAGTTCTTC	CASSNRNNEQFF
.	once	13	TRBV10-3	TRBJ2-7	TGTGCCATCAGTGTCGACAAACTGGGCGAGCAGTACTTC	CAISVDKLGEQYF
TRBD2	few	16	TRBV20-1	TRBJ2-5	TGCAGTGCTAGAGATCGGGGCGGGAGGGCCGAGGAGACCCAGTACTTC	CSARDRGGRAEETQYF
TRBD2	many	14	TRBV4-2	TRBJ2-1	TGTGCCAGCAGCTCTGCGGGAGGGGACAATGAGCAGTTCTTC	CASSSAGGDNEQFF
.	many	15	TRBV20-1	TRBJ1-5	TGCAGTGCTAGAGACAGGGAATATAGCAATCAGCCCCAGCATTTT	CSARDREYSNQPQHF
.	.	13	TRBV12-3/TRBV12-4	TRBJ1-3	TGTGCCAGCAGTTTTCGAATTGTTGGCACCATATATTTT	CASSFRIVGTIYF
TRBD2	few	13	TRBV19	TRBJ2-7	TGTGCCAGTGGACTAGCGGGAGTTGGCGAGCAGTACTTC	CASGLAGVGEQYF